The entry below gives a single T cell receptor (beta chain) sequence along with its context. The data were obtained in a study of blood T cell repertoires in COVID-19. The wider study: From T cells, B-cell-depleted T cells, or PBMCs came the material, which was cDNA or gDNA.

The cohort comprised adults aged about 18 to 100 years residing in some 24 US areas. Clinical history as reported by participants underpinned cohort assignment. V was trimmed by 5 bases and J by 4 bases, leaving 12 bases between them. Germline lookup yields CDR1 SEHNR and CDR2 FQNEAQ (reference sequence). The CDR3 is made up of 14 amino acids. Repertoires were generated with immunoSEQ multiplex PCR, while TCRdb's copy carries only in-frame clones and drops some. The table lists fewer than 250,000 clones, roughly 80% of them singletons. V usage is TRBV7-9 and J usage is TRBJ1-3; D is possibly TRBD1 (5 bases). The sequenced sample consisted of PBMCs or T cells enriched from blood (not recorded which). The source is a woman aged 40-49 years who had been exposed to COVID-19. The CDR3: CASSLLRGGNTIYF. CDR3 coding DNA: TGTGCCAGCAGCCTCCTCCGGGGGGGAAACACCATATATTTT.